The entry below gives a single TCR beta chain sequence along with its context. The antigen is undetermined. Patients with autoimmune history or systemic immunosuppression were excluded. Some clones are missing from TCRdb's copy, which holds only in-frame ones; the method was immunoSEQ multiplex PCR. The sample lists some 51,000 clones; 86% were seen once. This sample is drawn from a study of OX40 agonist ivuxolimab in advanced cancers. At the level of the study: People in dose escalation had one of these cancers: hepatocellular carcinoma, melanoma, renal cell or head and neck cancer. General study findings and limits: Clonal expansion was among the lowest in partial responders at 0.1-3.0 mg/kg, especially CD8+. Relative to CD4+, CD8+ T cells held more expanded clones on average.

CDR1 and CDR2 from the germline V gene are MGHRA and YSYEKL. V was cut by 1 base and J by 7 bases, with 17 bases left in between. The CDR3 runs to 16 residues. The J gene is TRBJ1-5, the V gene TRBV4-1, with D possibly matching TRBD1 (6 bases). The clonotype was recovered from an adult with an advanced solid tumor such as melanoma, head and neck, liver or kidney cancer. Sequences were derived from CD4+ or CD8+ T cells sorted from blood, sampled in a trial of the OX40 agonist ivuxolimab. CDR3 nucleotides: TGCGCCAGCAGCCAAGGCAGGGCCGCAGGGGTCCAGCCCCAGCATTTT. It is translated as CASSQGRAAGVQPQHF.